The 32 T cell receptor beta chains reported below all come from one sample, sequenced in a study of OX40 agonist ivuxolimab in advanced cancers. The data were produced by immunoSEQ multiplex PCR, yet TCRdb's version contains in-frame clones alone and is incomplete. The repertoire holds about 48,000 clones, roughly 89% seen once, with roughly 31% in the top ten. The sequencing here drew on CD4+ or CD8+ T cells sorted from blood, taken in a trial of the OX40 agonist ivuxolimab. These receptors were obtained from an adult with an advanced solid tumor such as melanoma, head and neck, liver or kidney cancer.

This chain connects TRBV11-2 to TRBJ2-7; no definite D call. Germline V gene lookup returns CDR1 SGHAT and CDR2 FQNNGV. Trimming stripped 2 bases from V and 3 bases from J, with 8 bases between. The CDR3 totals 13 residues. The CDR3 protein is CASSLWRLYEQYF. The CDR3 DNA sequence: TGTGCCAGCAGCTTATGGCGCCTCTACGAGCAGTACTTC.

The chain has TRBV9 and TRBJ1-1, with a possible D match to TRBD1 (5 bases). This CDR3 has 16 residues. V was clipped by 0 bases and J by 0 bases, with 12 bases between them. Germline CDR1 and CDR2: SGDLS and YYNGEE. In DNA, the CDR3 is TGTGCCAGCAGCGTAGCTTATGAGGGGCTGAACACTGAAGCTTTCTTT. This gives the protein CASSVAYEGLNTEAFF.

The genes are TRBV28 and TRBJ2-1, with 7 bases lining up with TRBD2. Germline trimming cut 5 bases from V and 3 bases from J; bases unmatched to any gene: 7. The germline gives CDR1 MDHEN, CDR2 SYDVKM. The CDR3 runs to 15 residues. CDR3 region: CASSIVAGLYNEQFF. CDR3 sequence (DNA): TGTGCCAGCAGTATAGTAGCGGGCCTCTACAATGAGCAGTTCTTC.

The CDR3 sequence is CASSFWYQPQHF. The CDR3 DNA reads as TGTGCCAGCAGCTTCTGGTATCAGCCCCAGCATTTT. V usage is TRBV7-9 and J usage is TRBJ1-5; D ambiguous. The germline V and J ends were trimmed by 3 bases and 5 bases, with 5 bases remaining between them. The CDR3 totals 12 residues. Per the germline V gene, CDR1 is SEHNR and CDR2 is FQNEAQ (reference sequence).

In this sample, this clone turned up once. The V and J genes are TRBV6-5 and TRBJ1-1; tentative D call: TRBD1 (6 bases). From germline, CDR1 is MNHEY and CDR2 SVGAGI. The CDR3 runs 14 residues. The V and J ends lost 5 bases and 7 bases respectively, with 17 bases between them. CDR3 in DNA: TGTGCCAGCAGTCGCCAAGGGGGTGTGATTGAAGCTTTCTTT. This gives the protein CASSRQGGVIEAFF.

V and J are TRBV14 and TRBJ2-3; D possibly uses TRBD1 or TRBD2 (5 bases each). Trimming took 6 bases from V and 1 from J, leaving 11 bases between them. The CDR3 contains 14 residues. The germline V gene encodes CDR1 SGHDN and CDR2 FVKESK. The CDR3 sequence is CASRLQGGTDTQYF. The CDR3 DNA is TGTGCCAGCAGACTTCAGGGAGGCACAGATACGCAGTATTTT.

Note on this clone: Other DNA sequences in the same sample also yield this CDR3. The chain couples TRBV27 to TRBJ2-7, with TRBD1 matching 8 bases. The CDR3 spans 14 residues. The junction had 6 bases not matched to a gene; V was cut back by 5 bases and J by 3 bases. Germline CDR1 MNHEY, CDR2 SMNVEV (reference sequence). The CDR3 sequence: CASSPGTGVYEQYF. The CDR3 coding sequence is TGTGCCAGCAGTCCCGGGACAGGCGTCTACGAGCAGTACTTC.

V usage is TRBV6-5 and J usage is TRBJ1-3; D call uncertain. Germline CDR1 is MNHEY and CDR2 is SVGAGI. Trimming took 2 bases from V and 0 from J, leaving 5 bases between them. This CDR3 has 14 residues. DNA of the CDR3: TGTGCCAGCAGTTACGGAACCTCTGGAAACACCATATATTTT. Amino acids: CASSYGTSGNTIYF.

The chain joins TRBV7-9 to TRBJ2-1, with D perhaps TRBD2 (5 bases). The CDR3 is made up of 14 amino acids. Germline values: CDR1 SEHNR, CDR2 FQNEAQ (reference sequence). Trimming stripped 5 bases from V and 6 bases from J, with 14 bases between. DNA for the CDR3: TGTGCCAGCAGCCCCGTGAGGGAGTTCAATGAGCAGTTCTTC. This sequence encodes CASSPVREFNEQFF.

The gene calls are TRBV19 and TRBJ2-1; no definite D call. CDR1 and CDR2 from the germline V gene are LNHDA and SQIVND (reference sequence). V was clipped by 4 bases and J by 0 bases, with 10 bases between them. The CDR3 has 15 amino acids. The CDR3 reads CASSTPTSSYNEQFF. CDR3 DNA sequence: TGTGCCAGTAGTACACCCACGAGCTCCTACAATGAGCAGTTCTTC.

The J gene is TRBJ2-3, the V gene TRBV30; no clear D. V was trimmed by 1 base and J by 2 bases, leaving 16 bases between them. Germline V gene data show CDR1 as GTSNPN and CDR2 as SVGIG (reference sequence). There are 16 residues in the CDR3. CDR3 protein: CAWSELGTPLTDTQYF. CDR3 in DNA: TGTGCCTGGAGTGAGCTAGGAACCCCCCTCACAGATACGCAGTATTTT.

The V call is TRBV6-1, the J call TRBJ2-7; unclear D gene. Trimming shortened V by 5 bases and J by 3 bases, and 11 bases separated the two germline ends. The CDR3 runs to 13 residues. Germline V CDR1 and CDR2: MNHNS, SASEGT. The CDR3 DNA reads as TGTGCCAGCAGTTCACAGTTCTTCTACGAGCAGTACTTC. It specifies CASSSQFFYEQYF.

This rearrangement joins TRBV5-3 to TRBJ1-2; tentative D call: TRBD1 (6 bases). TRBV5-3 is classed as an ORF, of uncertain function. Deletions cut 8 bases from V and 3 bases from J, with 14 bases between. This CDR3 contains 13 residues. CDR3 sequence reads: CASSGAGYYGYTF. DNA for the CDR3: TGTGCCAGCTCGGGGGCAGGATACTATGGCTACACCTTC.

V gene TRBV6-5 combines with J gene TRBJ1-4; the D is unclear. V gave up 3 bases and J gave up 7 bases, with 9 bases separating them. CDR1 and CDR2 (germline): MNHEY, SVGAGI. The CDR3 spans 13 residues. The CDR3: CASSYLEGEKLFF. The CDR3 bases are TGTGCCAGCAGTTATTTAGAGGGTGAAAAACTGTTTTTT.

This sequence joins TRBV28 and TRBJ1-1; tentatively, D is TRBD1 (6 bases). V dropped 10 bases and J dropped 3 bases, with 21 bases sitting between them. The CDR3 is 15 amino acids. From germline, CDR1 is MDHEN and CDR2 SYDVKM. The CDR3 is CATGTPHRSDTEAFF. The CDR3 DNA is TGTGCCACCGGGACACCCCATAGGAGTGACACTGAAGCTTTCTTT. Full variable domain (remainder filled in from reference TRBV28 and TRBJ1-1): DVKVTQSSRYLVKRTGEKVFLECVQDMDHENMFWYRQDPGLGLRLIYFSYDVKMKEKGDIPEGYSVSREKKERFSLILESASTNQTSMYLCATGTPHRSDTEAFFGQGTRLTVV.

The chain carries TRBV12-5 and TRBJ2-1; D ambiguous. CDR1 LGHNT and CDR2 FRNRAP come from the germline V gene. Trimming removed 4 bases at V and 0 bases at J, with 10 bases between. The CDR3 loop spans 15 amino acids. CDR3 amino acids: CASGSDLSSYNEQFF. CDR3 nucleotides: TGTGCTAGTGGTTCCGACTTGAGCTCCTACAATGAGCAGTTCTTC.

The CDR3 DNA is TGTGCCAGCAGCCTCAAAACAGAATACTACGAGCAGTACTTC. It specifies CASSLKTEYYEQYF. This rearrangement joins TRBV6-1 to TRBJ2-7, with D uncertain. The CDR3 is 14 amino acids. From germline, CDR1 is MNHNS and CDR2 SASEGT. V shed 6 bases and J shed 3 bases, with 15 bases lying between them.

V and J are TRBV11-3 and TRBJ2-7, with unresolved D. Trimming removed 3 bases from V and 6 bases from J, with 15 bases in between. The germline CDR1 and CDR2 sequences are SGHNT and YENEEA. The CDR3 has 14 amino acids. CDR3 loop: CASSLGLPPAEQYF. As DNA, the CDR3 is TGTGCCAGCAGCTTGGGCCTCCCTCCCGCCGAGCAGTACTTC. The complete variable domain, with remaining parts taken from reference TRBV11-3 and TRBJ2-7, reads EAGVVQSPRYKIIEKKQPVAFWCNPISGHNTLYWYLQNLGQGPELLIRYENEEAVDDSQLPKDRFSAERLKGVDSTLKIQPAELGDSAVYLCASSLGLPPAEQYFGPGTRLTVT.

The V gene is TRBV19, the J gene TRBJ2-7; the match to TRBD2 covers 11 bases. The CDR3 is 15 amino acids. V gave up 5 bases and J gave up 4 bases; unmatched junction bases: 7. Germline CDR1 is LNHDA and CDR2 is SQIVND (reference sequence). The CDR3 is CASSVITSGSYEQYF. The CDR3 DNA follows: TGTGCCAGTAGTGTAATCACTAGCGGGAGTTACGAGCAGTACTTC.

V gene TRBV2 combines with J gene TRBJ1-2; 8 bases agree with TRBD1. V trimming: 7 bases; J trimming: 4 bases; junction bases outside the gene matches: 8. This CDR3 contains 14 residues. The germline gives CDR1 SNHLY, CDR2 FYNNEI. In DNA, the CDR3 is TGTGCCAGCATATCCGGGACAGGTCGCTATGGCTACACCTTC. Translating it yields CASISGTGRYGYTF.

This clone was recorded once. The chain links TRBV19 to TRBJ2-7; D is possibly TRBD2 (6 bases). Per germline, CDR1 LNHDA and CDR2 SQIVND (reference sequence). Trimming left V 5 bases short and J 4 bases short, with 18 bases between. The CDR3 runs 15 residues. This chain's CDR3 is CASSVGLGTRYEQYF. CDR3 nucleotide sequence: TGTGCCAGTAGTGTGGGACTGGGCACCCGATACGAGCAGTACTTC.

The chain links TRBV5-6 to TRBJ1-2, with D tentatively TRBD1 (5 bases). Trimming removed 0 bases at V and 3 bases at J, with 9 bases between. There are 14 residues in the CDR3. Germline V CDR1 and CDR2: SGHDT, YYEEEE. The CDR3 bases are TGTGCCAGCAGCTTGGGGGTCAGGGACTATGGCTACACCTTC. Translating gives CASSLGVRDYGYTF. The variable domain in full, with the rest retrieved from reference TRBV5-6 and TRBJ1-2, is DAGVTQSPTHLIKTRGQQVTLRCSPKSGHDTVSWYQQALGQGPQFIFQYYEEEERQRGNFPDRFSGHQFPNYSSELNVNALLLGDSALYLCASSLGVRDYGYTFGSGTRLTVV.

The chain couples TRBV11-2 to TRBJ2-7, with TRBD2 matching over 7 bases. J gave up 3 bases and V 1 base, and 6 bases lay outside the gene matches. There are 15 residues in the CDR3. Germline CDR1 reads SGHAT; CDR2 reads FQNNGV. The CDR3 nucleotides read TGTGCCAGCAGCTTAGGCCTAGCGGAAAACTACGAGCAGTACTTC. Translated, it gives CASSLGLAENYEQYF.

The chain is built from TRBV6-1 and TRBJ2-3; D is possibly TRBD2 (6 bases). The CDR3 is 13 residues long. Germline CDR1 is MNHNS and CDR2 is SASEGT. Trimming took 7 bases from V and 2 from J, leaving 10 bases between them. As DNA, the CDR3 is TGTGCCAGCAAAGGGAGGATCACAGATACGCAGTATTTT. Translated, it gives CASKGRITDTQYF.

The chain combines TRBV5-1 with TRBJ2-5; 7 nucleotides agree with TRBD1. CDR1 and CDR2 (germline): SGHRS, YFSETQ. The junction had 19 bases not matched to a gene; V was cut back by 0 bases and J by 2 bases. The CDR3 is 20 residues long. CDR3 in DNA: TGCGCCAGCAGCTTGGCCCCCCTCGACAGGGCCCGAGAGCATCAAGAGACCCAGTACTTC. Amino acids: CASSLAPLDRAREHQETQYF. Full variable domain (remainder filled in from reference TRBV5-1 and TRBJ2-5): KAGVTQTPRYLIKTRGQQVTLSCSPISGHRSVSWYQQTPGQGLQFLFEYFSETQRNKGNFPGRFSGRQFSNSRSEMNVSTLELGDSALYLCASSLAPLDRAREHQETQYFGPGTRLLVL.

The genes are TRBV27 and TRBJ2-7, with D perhaps being TRBD1 or TRBD2 (5 bases each). The ends were cut back, 5 bases at V and 11 bases at J, with 22 bases in the middle. The CDR3 extends over 14 amino acids. Germline values: CDR1 MNHEY, CDR2 SMNVEV (reference sequence). Written as DNA, the CDR3 is TGTGCCAGCAGTACCAACCTCGGGGCCCCTGGGGAGTACTTC. Its protein product is CASSTNLGAPGEYF.

The V gene is TRBV19, the J gene TRBJ2-3; maybe TRBD1 (6 bases). Germline CDR1 is LNHDA and CDR2 is SQIVND (reference sequence). V was shortened by 2 bases and J by 4 bases, with 10 bases between the two germline ends. The CDR3 loop spans 14 amino acids. CDR3 DNA sequence: TGTGCCAGTAGTATAACGGGACAAGCAGATACGCAGTATTTT. Residues: CASSITGQADTQYF. Based on the CDR3 plus reference TRBV19 and TRBJ2-3, the full variable domain is DGGITQSPKYLFRKEGQNVTLSCEQNLNHDAMYWYRQDPGQGLRLIYYSQIVNDFQKGDIAEGYSVSREKKESFPLTVTSAQKNPTAFYLCASSITGQADTQYFGPGTRLTVL.

This chain connects TRBV5-6 to TRBJ2-7; TRBD1 matches 7 bases. Per the germline V gene, CDR1 is SGHDT and CDR2 is YYEEEE. V trimming: 4 bases; J trimming: 3 bases; junction bases outside the gene matches: 10. The CDR3 has 15 amino acids. The CDR3 DNA reads TGTGCCAGCAGCGGAACCGGGACAGACATCTACGAGCAGTACTTC. Amino acids: CASSGTGTDIYEQYF. The whole variable domain, filled in from reference TRBV5-6 and TRBJ2-7, reads DAGVTQSPTHLIKTRGQQVTLRCSPKSGHDTVSWYQQALGQGPQFIFQYYEEEERQRGNFPDRFSGHQFPNYSSELNVNALLLGDSALYLCASSGTGTDIYEQYFGPGTRLTVT.

Regarding this clone: Mismatch with germline at one junction end may stem from a read error. CDR3 nucleotides: TGTGCCAGCAGCGCCTCCAACAATGAGCAGTTCTTC. Translating it yields CASSASNNEQFF. The chain is built from TRBV11-2 and TRBJ2-1; D is unclear. The germline V gene encodes CDR1 SGHAT and CDR2 FQNNGV. The length of the CDR3 is 12 residues.

This chain's CDR3 is CASSGPGLNTDTQYF. The CDR3 nucleotides read TGTGCCAGCAGCGGCCCGGGACTGAACACAGATACGCAGTATTTT. The genes are TRBV9 and TRBJ2-3; maybe TRBD2 (6 bases). CDR1 and CDR2 from the germline V gene are SGDLS and YYNGEE. Trimming cost V 3 bases and J 2 bases, with 13 bases left between them. The CDR3 is 15 residues long.

The rearrangement uses TRBV5-6 and TRBJ2-7; D remains unclear. Between the trimmed V and J ends, which lost 0 bases and 3 bases, there was a span of 7 bases. The CDR3 has 13 amino acids. From germline, CDR1 is SGHDT and CDR2 YYEEEE. The CDR3 nucleotides are TGTGCCAGCAGCTTGGATGCAAGCTACGAGCAGTACTTC. Its translation is CASSLDASYEQYF.

The gene calls are TRBV27 and TRBJ2-1; D call uncertain. Trimming removed 2 bases at V and 6 bases at J, with 11 bases between. The CDR3 is made up of 14 amino acids. Germline assignment: CDR1 MNHEY and CDR2 SMNVEV (reference sequence). CDR3 nucleotide sequence: TGTGCCAGCAGTTTAGCGGATGCTGGCAATGAGCAGTTCTTC. It yields the protein CASSLADAGNEQFF.